The present entry profiles one TCR beta chain with its context. This clonotype was seen many times. Its antigen remains unidentified. At one of its ends the junction is not consistent with the germline gene, which may arise from a read error. Every donor in the study was a healthy Caucasian. Three pairs of female monozygotic twins, all aged about 18 to 29 years, made up the twin cohort. CD4+ and CD8+ T cell populations were isolated with positive isolation kits from Invitrogen. This sample stems from a study of identical twins (dated by TCRdb to 2015 to 2016). At the level of the whole study: The study deep-sequenced TCR alpha and beta repertoires from monozygotic twins, unrelated adults of various ages and cord blood to test whether fetal clonotypes persist. Replicate twin experiments were performed at different times using different library preparation protocols to rule out contamination.

CDR1 and CDR2 (SEHNR, FQNEAQ) derive from the germline V gene (reference sequence). The CDR3, from cysteine to phenylalanine, totals 14 residues. The read is trimmed to its CDR3 DNA, 42 bases read in frame from base 1. The protocol used for the library was 5' RACE. Sequencer: Illumina HiSeq 2000. A universal primer binding site was introduced by template switching, and a unique molecular identifier was present in the final cDNA, enabling accurate counting of TCR cDNA molecules. First-strand cDNA for TCR alpha and beta chains was synthesized from specific primers in the conserved constant-segment region. To control for contamination, every cDNA library was double barcoded, receiving both a SMART-Mk sample barcode and Illumina barcodes. Two successive PCR steps introduced TruSeq adapter sequences along with Illumina sample barcodes. TCR alpha and beta cDNA libraries were sequenced on the Illumina HiSeq platform with custom primers. As for the original processing: Raw reads were processed with MiGEC to extract unique molecular identifiers, and MiXCR was used to determine CDR3 positions. For each individual, recombination models were inferred using an EM algorithm with the repgenHMM and IGoR tools. The analysis of shared clonotypes was done with the tcR package in R, with sharing normalized by the product of cloneset sizes. To study raw recombination without the effects of thymic and clonal selection, out-of-frame nonproductive sequences were analyzed. Through fastp at Q25 and MiXCR, TCRdb rebuilt clones from the public reads, retaining in-frame beta chains. Rows are unified per CDR3 protein, each entry keeping the most common DNA and genes. The V and J calls were not made by the authors but by TCRdb's processing. Across this sample there are 500,000 or so distinct CDR3 sequences, with around an eighth seen only once. Approximately 1% of the sample rests with the top ten.

Overall results and qualifications from the work: Because the same donors could not be followed over many years, the conclusions depended on cross-sectional statistical analysis. Recombination models systematically underestimated out-of-frame TCR alpha sharing in monozygotic twins but agreed with sharing between unrelated individuals. Invariant T cells such as MAIT and iNKT could partly confound zero-insertion analyses, although diverse VJ usage argued against such confounding for most clonotypes. Compared with coincidental sharing between unrelated individuals, out-of-frame TCR alpha sequences shared between twins had an excess of sequences with low generation probability. A weaker excess of twin sharing was found in beta out-of-frame sequences because the signal-to-noise ratio was lowered by fewer shared sequences. Abundant cord blood beta clonotypes had fewer insertions, young adult naive repertoires showed a similar but weaker trend, and memory repertoires showed no such trend.

These data also formed part of another study, on yellow fever vaccine responses in identical twins. As that second study puts it: According to the authors, the vaccine-induced T cell response in identical twins seemed to be partly convergent and partly specific to each individual. In the study, vaccine-responding T cell clones were precisely tracked in identical twins.

This chain joins TRBV7-9 to TRBJ2-1, with no confidently assigned D gene. The TCR comes from a woman younger than 30 in good health. The specimen was CD4+ T cells sorted from blood. The nucleotide sequence reads as follows: TGTGCCAGCAGCTTAGGCACCTCCAACAATGAGCAGTTCTTC. Translated, this gives CASSLGTSNNEQFF. The variable domain in full, with residues beyond the CDR3 obtained from the reference TRBV7-9 and TRBJ2-1 genes, is DTGVSQNPRHKITKRGQNVTFRCDPISEHNRLYWYRQTLGQGPEFLTYFQNEAQLEKSRLLSDRFSAERPKGSFSTLEIQRTEQGDSAMYLCASSLGTSNNEQFFGPGTRLTVL.